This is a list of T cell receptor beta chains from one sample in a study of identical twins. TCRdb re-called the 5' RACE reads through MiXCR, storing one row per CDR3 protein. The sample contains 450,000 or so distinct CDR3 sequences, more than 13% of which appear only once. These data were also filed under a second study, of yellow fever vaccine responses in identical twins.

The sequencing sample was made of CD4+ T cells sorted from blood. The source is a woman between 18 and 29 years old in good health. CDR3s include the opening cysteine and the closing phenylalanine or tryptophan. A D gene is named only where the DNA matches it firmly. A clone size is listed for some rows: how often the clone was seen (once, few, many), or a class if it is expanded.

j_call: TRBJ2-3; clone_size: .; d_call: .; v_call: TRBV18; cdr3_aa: CASSPYVGPSRADTQYF; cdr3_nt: TGTGCCAGCTCACCATATGTGGGCCCTTCCCGGGCAGATACGCAGTATTTT
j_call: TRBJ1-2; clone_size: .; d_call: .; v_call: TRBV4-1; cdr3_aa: CASSQGSANYGYTF; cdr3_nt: TGCGCCAGCAGCCAAGGCAGCGCTAACTATGGCTACACCTTC
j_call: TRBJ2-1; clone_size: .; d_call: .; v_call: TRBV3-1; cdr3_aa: CASSQDRGLEQFF; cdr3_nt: TGTGCCAGCAGCCAAGATAGGGGCCTTGAGCAGTTCTTC
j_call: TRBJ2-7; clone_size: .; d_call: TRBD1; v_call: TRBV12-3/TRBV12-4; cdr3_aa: CASIPDRGICEQYF; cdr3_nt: TGTGCCAGCATCCCGGACAGGGGGATTTGCGAGCAGTACTTC
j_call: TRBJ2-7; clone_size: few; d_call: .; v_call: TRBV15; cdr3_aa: CATSTKGYEQYF; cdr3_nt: TGTGCCACCAGCACAAAGGGATACGAGCAGTACTTC
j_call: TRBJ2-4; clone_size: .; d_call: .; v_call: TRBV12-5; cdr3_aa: CASVLGGLAKNIQYF; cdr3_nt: TGTGCTAGTGTCTTAGGGGGACTAGCCAAAAACATTCAGTACTTC
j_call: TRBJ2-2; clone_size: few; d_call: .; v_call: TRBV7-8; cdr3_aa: CASRTGTGLVRELFF; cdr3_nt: TGTGCCAGCAGAACCGGGACTGGGTTAGTCCGGGAGCTGTTTTTT
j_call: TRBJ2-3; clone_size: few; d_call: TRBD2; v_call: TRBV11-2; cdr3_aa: CASSLGVAGGVTDTQYF; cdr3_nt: TGTGCCAGCAGCTTAGGAGTGGCGGGAGGGGTCACAGATACGCAGTATTTT
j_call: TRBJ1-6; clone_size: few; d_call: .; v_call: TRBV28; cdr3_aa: CASTSRPGRRHTSQGSPLHF; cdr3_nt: TGTGCCAGCACCTCCCGACCGGGACGCCGGCATACTTCTCAGGGTTCACCCCTCCACTTT
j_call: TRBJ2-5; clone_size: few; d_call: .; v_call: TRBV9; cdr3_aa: CASSVGTQETQYF; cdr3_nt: TGTGCCAGCAGCGTAGGAACCCAAGAGACCCAGTACTTC
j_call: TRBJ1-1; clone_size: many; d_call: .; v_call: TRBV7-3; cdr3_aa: CASSFGMNTEAFF; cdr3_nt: TGTGCCAGCAGCTTCGGGATGAACACTGAAGCTTTCTTT
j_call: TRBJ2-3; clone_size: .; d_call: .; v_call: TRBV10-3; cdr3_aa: CAISEGQGSDTQYF; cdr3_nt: TGTGCCATCAGTGAAGGGCAGGGGTCAGATACGCAGTATTTT